This T cell receptor beta chain derives from a study of blood T cell repertoires in COVID-19. Measured with immunoSEQ multiplex PCR; TCRdb has only the in-frame clones, and not every one. Of under 350,000 clones in the sample, roughly 90% were seen once. This CDR3 is built from 14 residues. Per germline, CDR1 LNHDA and CDR2 SQIVND (reference sequence). V was clipped by 5 bases and J by 2 bases, with 13 bases between them. V gene TRBV19 combines with J gene TRBJ2-7; tentative D call: TRBD2 (7 bases). Sequencing was performed on PBMCs or T cells enriched from blood (not recorded which). This sequence originates from a woman aged 55-75 years who had recovered from COVID-19. The CDR3 DNA is TGTGCCAGTAGTGACCCGGGGGGCCCCTACGAGCAGTACTTC. This codes for CASSDPGGPYEQYF.